This entry is about one T cell receptor (beta chain). It lacks a known antigen. The input lacks base qualities; no much larger clone sits a single base away. The cohort was made up of approximately 670 healthy bone marrow donors. Cohort members were all nominally healthy when sampled, although unrecorded immune exposures were likely present. The donor was CMV seronegative and belonged to the group of over 350 seronegative cohort members. Each donor provided a peripheral blood sample, and peripheral blood mononuclear cells were used for TCR beta sequencing. The Qiagen DNeasy Blood Extraction Kit was used to extract genomic DNA from the blood cell samples. From the cysteine up to the phenylalanine, the CDR3 has a length of 12 residues. Of the read, only the CDR3 DNA is kept; its 36 bases are in frame from base 1. V sheds 6 bases and J sheds 4 bases, leaving 10 bases between their ends. According to the germline V gene (reference sequence), CDR1 reads MNHNY and CDR2 reads SVGAGI.

This sample stems from a study of cytomegalovirus exposure and HLA in healthy donors (dated by TCRdb to the late 2010s). Study-wide context: An earlier analysis of about 560 of the donors reported 276 Gb of sequence data and 117 million unique TCR beta sequences obtained from 180 million or so T cells. An early release that covered about 600 HLA-typed donors contained about 300 gigabases of sequencing data and about 84 million unique TCR sequences. Using immunosequencing, the study profiled T cell repertoires from about 620 subjects and related those repertoires to cytomegalovirus serostatus. Four to six DR-DQ haplotypes were handled as single units for association and clustering, since linkage in the cohort was strong. In a later genetic analysis, genome-wide SNP genotypes for about three fifths of the 666 donors were used, and that subset was treated as a discovery cohort. To predict cytomegalovirus infection status, the study brought together high-throughput TCR immunosequencing, statistical association of individual TCRs with disease status, and machine learning. HLA typing included class I and class II loci at four-digit resolution. The study aimed to test whether signatures of past pathogen exposure could be identified by cataloging public T cell receptors. Among 398 genotyped donors of the cohort, an average of about 240,000 unique TCR beta nucleotide sequences was sequenced per donor, of which 15% to 20% were non-productive. Every discovery cohort repertoire had been produced on one sequencing platform. An earlier analysis of 450 to 750 of the donors used high-throughput TCR beta sequencing to judge whether each TCR beta V gene segment behaved as functional or pseudogenic. Donor age, sex, ethnicity and CMV serostatus were compiled together with the repertoire data. The number of typed donors differed by locus: roughly 620-640 for A, B, C, DRB1 and DQB1; roughly 510 for DQA1; 606 for DPA1; and 400 to 480 for DPB1. Along with the roughly 670-subject first cohort, a separate validation cohort of over 90 different subjects was used. Of the roughly 410 genotyped donors, more than 75% were placed in the genetic ancestry cluster associated with self-reported Caucasian donors. In the later analysis, no new phenotypic data were used to find candidate immune exposures; instead, reliance was placed on TCR beta sequences and their occurrence across donors. A later analysis re-examined previously published TCR beta repertoires from over 500 donors and added high-resolution HLA genotyping to investigate patterns of TCR occurrence.

Overall results and qualifications from the work: In an earlier analysis of several hundred of the donors, most TCR beta V segments were observed in productive rearrangements about 90% or about 30% of the time, broadly matching IMGT annotations. The 87-base-pair reads could not distinguish some IMGT-functional V segments, including TRBV6-2 and TRBV6-3, so those segments were excluded. Cytomegalovirus status was reported to be diagnosed by the classifier with high specificity and sensitivity in both the original and validation cohorts. Most CMV-associated TCR beta chains appeared to be HLA-restricted in a later analysis, and the HLA associations seemed to be driven largely by CMV exposure. Specific HLA alleles were associated with more than 15,000 TCR beta sequences at a false discovery rate of 0.05 in a later analysis. A later analysis reported that several top co-occurrence clusters appeared linked to parvovirus B19, influenza, CMV and Epstein-Barr virus. A later genetic analysis associated a missense DCLRE1C variant with V-gene and J-gene trimming of TCR beta chains, and an independent cohort replicated the association. Around 16 rarely observed V segments, including chromosome 9 orphons, were excluded from the earlier analysis of approximately 500 of the donors because counts were too low. The presence/absence analyses assumed that sequencing depth was roughly uniform across donors, and that assumption may not be true. In a later analysis, HLA-associated TCR beta chains were found to be more clonally expanded and to have lower generation probabilities than equally common non-associated chains. Because HLA typing was unavailable for some donors at each locus, only the typed subset was used in association tests. The authors suggested that the approach could potentially be extended to other disease states and immunological phenotypes. Three of the identified cytomegalovirus-associated TCR beta chains were confirmed in vitro to be specific for cytomegalovirus antigens. In a later genetic analysis, fewer N-insertions in productive TCRs were reported among donors in an Asian-associated ancestry cluster than the approximately 710-donor mean. A total of 150 or so TCR beta chains were listed by the study as associated with cytomegalovirus. When HLA alleles, especially DR and DQ, strongly co-occurred, attributing TCR associations to individual alleles was difficult. Linkage disequilibrium might explain the correlated functional status among segregating V segments, but an unknown experimental factor could not be excluded. A later analysis found that TCR association rates varied across HLA loci, with DRB1 alleles showing the most associated TCRs and HLA-C alleles the fewest. In this cohort, only TCR beta chains were sequenced, and detectable features were limited by the absence of alpha or paired-chain data. A further reported finding was that TCR beta sequences accurately predicted the HLA-A and HLA-B alleles for most subjects in the first cohort. Most TCR sequences were observed very rarely across donors, whereas some public TCRs were present in many individuals. The sequencing pipeline was judged likely to have produced a cluster of highly shared sequence variants as a technical artifact. Immune exposure information for the cohort was limited to CMV serostatus.

The library relied on the immunoSEQ multiplex PCR assay. The multiplex PCR relied on a mix of 60 forward primers for TCR Vbeta segments and 13 reverse primers for TCR Jbeta segments. The CDR3 region of rearranged TCR beta genes was amplified from genomic DNA by a multiplex PCR assay. The Illumina HiSeq System was used to sequence the amplified TCR beta libraries as 87-base-pair reads. The paper's processing steps were these. A later analysis tallied 75 million to 85 million unique TCR beta chains across the 640 or so repertoires, and about 10 million of those chains were shared by two or more donors. Raw reads were error-corrected and collapsed into unique sequences with a nearest-neighbor algorithm that merged closely related sequences to remove PCR and sequencing errors. CDR3 sequences were aligned to IMGT reference sequences to assign V, D and J gene segments. Each retained sequence needed at least a six-nucleotide match to both a V gene segment and a J gene segment. Rearrangements were called productive when the CDR3 lacked stop codons and stayed in frame with V and J; all others were non-productive. Following IMGT convention, CDR3 was defined as the stretch from the second conserved V-encoded cysteine to the conserved J-encoded phenylalanine. The earlier analysis of 500 to 750 of the donors excluded any sequence lacking an unambiguous match to a single V gene segment. In an earlier analysis of approximately 590 of the donors, a V segment was called functional when productive rearrangements were above 56.7%, and segregating when the standard deviation between donors exceeded 5%. A statistical classification framework was built for diagnosing cytomegalovirus status from the catalog of TCR beta chain sequences. In a later analysis, TCR nucleotide sequences were compared against IMGT/GENE-DB human TR gene sequences so that V and J genes could be assigned. Using the TCRdist pipeline, a later analysis assigned CDR3 sequences along with most-parsimonious VDJ recombination scenarios. In a later analysis, every TCR beta chain was defined by the combination of its CDR3 amino acid sequence and its V-gene family, and reads without a unique V-gene family were dropped. A later analysis removed over 500 highly shared, low-generation-probability nucleotide sequences to deal with suspected cross-contamination and a sequencing artifact. In a later analysis, a clonal expansion index was calculated for each public chain from normalized within-repertoire ranks of inferred template counts. A later analysis computed generation probabilities with a VDJ recombination model fitted to out-of-frame rearrangements, and checked the results against IGoR. A later analysis scored TCR-TCR, TCR-HLA and TCR-CMV co-occurrence with hypergeometric tests, applying a repertoire-size bias correction to TCR pairs. To estimate false discovery rates, a later analysis permuted the HLA or CMV assignments 20 times. A later analysis grouped co-occurring TCRs with DBSCAN, adding TCRdist sequence similarity when clustering within HLA-allele-positive subsets. Repertoires with fewer than 30,000 or more than 120,000 public chains, plus five repertoires with anomalous nucleotide sharing, were excluded from co-occurrence clustering. In TCRdb, the immuneACCESS table is reduced to in-frame sequences with V and J assigned. These tables do not hold every clone; where another copy was compared, an unresolved V gene accounts for under half, and the others remain unexplained. The V and J calls and clone size are taken from that table; D and trimming were inferred from the DNA. In this sample the table shows 90,000 or so clones, 82% of which occur a single time. Approximately 3.9% of the sample goes to the ten largest clones.

Input material: PBMCs. Recombination connected TRBV6-6 to TRBJ2-7; TRBD1 might be the D gene, on 5 matching bases. The clonotype originates from a man aged 50-60 years in good health and CMV-seronegative. Here the CDR3 is given as CASSQTAYEQYF. The DNA sequence is TGTGCCAGCAGCCAGACAGCGTACGAGCAGTACTTC.